This T cell receptor beta chain was profiled in a study of shared clonotypes between healthy human individuals. Looking at the study overall: Three plates each covered CD4 naive and memory; CD8 naive two, CD8 memory one.

Naive CD4+ cells were CD45RA-selected; the remaining cells were memory. This clone was found once. Original data processing: Junction-only immunoSEQ data arrived without quality scores, meaning filtering differed. TCRdb keeps only in-frame clones here, not all; method: immunoSEQ multiplex PCR. Clonal size and the V and J genes are those of that table, whereas D and trimming came from the DNA. The table lists about 2,500,000 clones, roughly 92% of them singletons, with 0.11% to 0.15% in the top ten. Losses at the gene ends were 7 bases for V and 6 bases for J; bases not matched to a gene: 5. The CDR3 runs 12 residues. Germline lookup yields CDR1 SNHLY and CDR2 FYNNEI.

The chain is built from TRBV2 and TRBJ2-7; TRBD1 aligns across 8 bases. Sequenced sample: naive CD4+ T cells sorted from blood. Subset meaning: CD45RA+ positively selected. This clonotype was obtained from a man between 18 and 35 years old in good health. The CDR3 nucleotides are TGTGCCAGCACACGGACAGGGTTCGAGCAGTACTTC. Translation gives CASTRTGFEQYF.